The clone carrying this T cell receptor beta chain appeared many times. What it recognizes is unknown. The data derive from a study of T cells in Graves' hyperthyroidism and ophthalmopathy. RNA transcripts gave rise to amplified TCR beta CDR3 regions. During a first-round RT-PCR of the TCR CDR3, the HTBI primer set was used. TCRdb reanalysed the multiplex PCR reads using MiXCR and keeps one entry per CDR3 protein. The table lists approximately 200,000 distinct CDR3 sequences, 15% to 20% of them singletons, with about 48% in the top ten. These patients, aged 18 to 65, had recently diagnosed hyperthyroidism lasting under 2 months. Broader study findings: In blood, most of the thyroid clonotypes expanded above 0.001 were also present.

The receptor's source is a middle-aged man with Graves' hyperthyroidism. Sequences were obtained from blood.

CDR3 DNA: TGTGCCAGCTCACCTTCGACAAGGGTAAATCAGCCCCAGCATTTT. This encodes CASSPSTRVNQPQHF. V is TRBV18 and J is TRBJ1-5; D gene ambiguous. Trimming removed 3 bases from V and 4 bases from J, with 13 bases in between. Germline values: CDR1 KGHSH, CDR2 LQKENI. The CDR3 consists of 15 residues. The full variable domain, with the rest looked up from reference TRBV18 and TRBJ1-5, is NAGVMQNPRHLVRRRGQEARLRCSPMKGHSHVYWYRQLPEEGLKFMVYLQKENIIDESGMPKERFSAEFPKEGPSILRIQQVVRGDSAAYFCASSPSTRVNQPQHFGDGTRLSIL.